The clone carrying this TCR beta chain was detected only a few times. This sample is part of a study of blood T cell repertoires in COVID-19. Looking at the study overall: The study drew acute and convalescent COVID-19 samples from the United States, Italy and Spain. From T cells, B-cell-depleted T cells, or PBMCs came the material, which was cDNA or gDNA.

The V gene end was trimmed by 5 bases and the J gene end by 4 bases; junction bases not matched to a gene: 10. There are 15 residues in the CDR3. Germline V CDR1 and CDR2: MDHEN, SYDVKM. Authors' data handling: Nucleated cell counts were estimated from reference gene primer amplification. TCRdb's copy holds only in-frame clones and misses some; the assay was immunoSEQ multiplex PCR. V, J and clone size reflect that table, while D and trimming were determined from the DNA. The sample lists 200,000 to 300,000 clones, just under 85% occurring once. The receptor comes from a man of 80 years or more with acute or convalescent COVID-19. Sequencing was performed on peripheral blood. The chain combines TRBV28 with TRBJ1-2, with 7 bases lining up with TRBD1. CDR3 sequence (DNA): TGTGCCAGCAGTAAAATAGGGGGCGCGGCCTATGGCTACACCTTC. It codes for CASSKIGGAAYGYTF.